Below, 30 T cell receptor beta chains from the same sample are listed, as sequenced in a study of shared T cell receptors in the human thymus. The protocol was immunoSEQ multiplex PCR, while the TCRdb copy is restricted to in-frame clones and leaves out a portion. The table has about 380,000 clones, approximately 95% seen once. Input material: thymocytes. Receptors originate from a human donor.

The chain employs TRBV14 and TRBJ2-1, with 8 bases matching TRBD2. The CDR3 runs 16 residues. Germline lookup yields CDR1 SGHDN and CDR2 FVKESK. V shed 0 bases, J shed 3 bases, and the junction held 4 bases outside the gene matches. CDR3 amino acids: CASSQDLLADYNEQFF. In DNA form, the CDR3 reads TGTGCCAGCAGCCAAGATTTACTAGCGGACTACAATGAGCAGTTCTTC.

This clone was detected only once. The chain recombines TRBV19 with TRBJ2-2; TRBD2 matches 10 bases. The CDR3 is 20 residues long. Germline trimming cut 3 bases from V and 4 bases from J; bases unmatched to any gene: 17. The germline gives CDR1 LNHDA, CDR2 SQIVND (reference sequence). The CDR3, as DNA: TGTGCCAGTAGTATGAAGGGTCGAGCGGGAGGGCCCACGAGCACCGGGGAGCTGTTTTTT. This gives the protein CASSMKGRAGGPTSTGELFF. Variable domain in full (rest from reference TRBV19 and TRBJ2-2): DGGITQSPKYLFRKEGQNVTLSCEQNLNHDAMYWYRQDPGQGLRLIYYSQIVNDFQKGDIAEGYSVSREKKESFPLTVTSAQKNPTAFYLCASSMKGRAGGPTSTGELFFGEGSRLTVL.

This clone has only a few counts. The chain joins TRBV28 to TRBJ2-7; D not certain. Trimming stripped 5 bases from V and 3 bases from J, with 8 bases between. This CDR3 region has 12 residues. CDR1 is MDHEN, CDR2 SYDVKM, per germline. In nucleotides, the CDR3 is TGTGCCAGCAGTGACGGAAACTACGAGCAGTACTTC. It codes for CASSDGNYEQYF.

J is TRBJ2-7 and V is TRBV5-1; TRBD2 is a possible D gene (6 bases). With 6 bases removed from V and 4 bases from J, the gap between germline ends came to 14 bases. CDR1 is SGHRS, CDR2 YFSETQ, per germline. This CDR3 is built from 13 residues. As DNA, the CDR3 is TGCGCCAGCACAAAGGCTAGCGAGTACGAGCAGTACTTC. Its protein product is CASTKASEYEQYF.

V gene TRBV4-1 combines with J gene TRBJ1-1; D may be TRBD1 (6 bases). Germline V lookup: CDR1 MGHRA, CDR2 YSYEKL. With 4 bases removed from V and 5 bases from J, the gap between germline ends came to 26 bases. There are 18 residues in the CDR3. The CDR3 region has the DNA TGCGCCAGCAGCCGCGGGCAGGGACGGGGGGCGTGGAGTACTGAAGCTTTCTTT. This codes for CASSRGQGRGAWSTEAFF.

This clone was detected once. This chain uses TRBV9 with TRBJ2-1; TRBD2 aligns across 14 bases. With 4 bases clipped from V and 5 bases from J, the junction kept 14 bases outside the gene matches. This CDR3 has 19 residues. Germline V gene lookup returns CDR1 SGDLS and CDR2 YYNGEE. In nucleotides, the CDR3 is TGTGCCAGCAGCCATACCGGGACTAGCGGGAGCCTAGCAAACAATGAGCAGTTCTTC. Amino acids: CASSHTGTSGSLANNEQFF.

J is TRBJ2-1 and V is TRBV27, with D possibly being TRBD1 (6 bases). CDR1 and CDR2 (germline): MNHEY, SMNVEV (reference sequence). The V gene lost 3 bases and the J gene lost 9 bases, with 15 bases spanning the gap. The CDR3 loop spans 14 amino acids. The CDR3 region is CASSFPGHISEQFF. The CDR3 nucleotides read TGTGCCAGCAGTTTTCCGGGACACATCAGTGAGCAGTTCTTC.

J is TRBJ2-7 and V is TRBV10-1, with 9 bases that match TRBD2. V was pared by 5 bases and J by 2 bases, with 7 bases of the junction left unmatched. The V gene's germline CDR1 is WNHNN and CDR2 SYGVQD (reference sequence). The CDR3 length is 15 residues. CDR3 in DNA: TGCGCCAGCAGTCCCTCTAGCGGGATCCCCTACGAGCAGTACTTC. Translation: CASSPSSGIPYEQYF.

The CDR3 loop reads CASSEPDTQYF. The CDR3 DNA reads as TGTGCCAGCAGTGAACCAGATACGCAGTATTTT. The chain links TRBV6-1 to TRBJ2-3; D not certain. There are 11 residues in the CDR3. Germline CDR1 is MNHNS and CDR2 is SASEGT. Trimming stripped 2 bases from V and 4 bases from J, with 1 base between.

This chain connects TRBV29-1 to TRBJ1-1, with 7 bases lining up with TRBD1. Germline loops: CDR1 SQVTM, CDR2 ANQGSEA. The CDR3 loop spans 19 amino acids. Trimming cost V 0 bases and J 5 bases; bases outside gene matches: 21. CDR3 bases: TGCAGCGTTGAAGACCCTTTCGAAGAGGGGGCGCTGGTAGGGACTGAAGCTTTCTTT. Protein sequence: CSVEDPFEEGALVGTEAFF.

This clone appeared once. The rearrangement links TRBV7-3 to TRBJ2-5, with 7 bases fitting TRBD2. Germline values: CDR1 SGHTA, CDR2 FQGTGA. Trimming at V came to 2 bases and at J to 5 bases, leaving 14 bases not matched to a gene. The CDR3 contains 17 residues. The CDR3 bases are TGTGCCAGCAGCTTAGGTCGTCGGGGAGGGTTGCGGGAGACCCAGTACTTC. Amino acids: CASSLGRRGGLRETQYF.

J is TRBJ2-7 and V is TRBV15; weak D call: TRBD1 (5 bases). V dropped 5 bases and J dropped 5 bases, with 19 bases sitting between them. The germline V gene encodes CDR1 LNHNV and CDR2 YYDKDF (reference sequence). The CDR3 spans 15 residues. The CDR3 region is CATSVAFGRADEQYF. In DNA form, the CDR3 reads TGTGCCACCAGCGTTGCCTTTGGCAGGGCCGACGAGCAGTACTTC.

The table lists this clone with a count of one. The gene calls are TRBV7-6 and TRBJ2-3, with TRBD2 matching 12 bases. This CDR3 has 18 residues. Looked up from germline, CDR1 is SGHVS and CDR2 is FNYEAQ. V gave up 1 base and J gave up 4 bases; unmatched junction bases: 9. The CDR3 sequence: CASSLVSGLAGGSDTQYF. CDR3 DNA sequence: TGTGCCAGCAGCTTAGTTTCCGGCCTAGCGGGAGGGTCAGATACGCAGTATTTT.

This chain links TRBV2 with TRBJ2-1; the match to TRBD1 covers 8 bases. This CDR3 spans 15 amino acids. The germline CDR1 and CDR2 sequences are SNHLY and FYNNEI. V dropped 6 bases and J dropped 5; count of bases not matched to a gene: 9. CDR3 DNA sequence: TGTGCCAGCAGGAGGGGACAGGTTCCTGACAATGAGCAGTTCTTC. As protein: CASRRGQVPDNEQFF.

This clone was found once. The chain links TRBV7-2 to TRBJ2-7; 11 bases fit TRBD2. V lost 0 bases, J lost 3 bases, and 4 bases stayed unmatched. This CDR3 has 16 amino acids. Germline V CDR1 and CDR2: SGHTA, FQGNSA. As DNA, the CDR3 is TGTGCCAGCAGCTTAGCGGGACTAGCGGTGAACTACGAGCAGTACTTC. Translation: CASSLAGLAVNYEQYF.

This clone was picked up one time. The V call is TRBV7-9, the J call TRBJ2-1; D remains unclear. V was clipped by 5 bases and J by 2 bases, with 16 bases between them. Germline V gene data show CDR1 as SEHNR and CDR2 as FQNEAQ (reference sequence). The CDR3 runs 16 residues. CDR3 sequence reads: CASSPNVRSPYNEQFF. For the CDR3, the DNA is TGTGCCAGCAGCCCTAATGTGCGGAGTCCCTACAATGAGCAGTTCTTC.

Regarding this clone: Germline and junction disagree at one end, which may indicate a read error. CDR3: CASSFTRQAPGNTIYF. The CDR3 DNA reads TGTGCCAGCAGCTTTACCCGACAGGCACCTGGGAACACCATATATTTT. The genes are TRBV7-9 and TRBJ1-3; tentative D call: TRBD1 (6 bases). Per the germline V gene, CDR1 is SEHNR and CDR2 is FQNEAQ (reference sequence). This CDR3 is 16 amino acids long.

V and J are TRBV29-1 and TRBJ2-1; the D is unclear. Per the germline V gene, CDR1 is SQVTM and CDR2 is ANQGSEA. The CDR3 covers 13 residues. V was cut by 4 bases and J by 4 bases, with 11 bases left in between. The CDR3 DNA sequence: TGCAGCGTTGGGGCGGTAGGATACAATGAGCAGTTCTTC. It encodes CSVGAVGYNEQFF.

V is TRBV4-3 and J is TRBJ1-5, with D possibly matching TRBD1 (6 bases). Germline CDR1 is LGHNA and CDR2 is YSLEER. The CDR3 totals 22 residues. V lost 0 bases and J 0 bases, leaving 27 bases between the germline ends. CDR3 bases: TGCGCCAGCAGCCAAGATTTTCAGCCGGGCAGGGGCCAAATCTATAGCAATCAGCCCCAGCATTTT. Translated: CASSQDFQPGRGQIYSNQPQHF.

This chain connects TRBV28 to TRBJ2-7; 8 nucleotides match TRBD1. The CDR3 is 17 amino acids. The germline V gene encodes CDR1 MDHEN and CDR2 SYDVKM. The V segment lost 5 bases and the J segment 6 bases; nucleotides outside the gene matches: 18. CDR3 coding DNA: TGTGCCAGCAGTCATTGGACAGGGCGATATTACTCCCTCGAGCAGTACTTC. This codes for CASSHWTGRYYSLEQYF.

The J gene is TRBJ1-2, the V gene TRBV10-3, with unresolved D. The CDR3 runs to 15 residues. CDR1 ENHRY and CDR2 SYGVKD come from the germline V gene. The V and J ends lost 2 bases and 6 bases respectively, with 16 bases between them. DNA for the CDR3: TGTGCCATCAGTGAGCCCCCGTCCGAGAGGAATGGCTACACCTTC. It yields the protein CAISEPPSERNGYTF.

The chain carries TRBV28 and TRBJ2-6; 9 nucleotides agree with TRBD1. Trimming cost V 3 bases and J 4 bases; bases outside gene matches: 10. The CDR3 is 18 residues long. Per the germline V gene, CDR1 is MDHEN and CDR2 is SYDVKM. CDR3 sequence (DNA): TGTGCCAGCAGTTTTCCGGGACAGGGTCGTTCAGGGGCCAACGTCCTGACTTTC. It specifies CASSFPGQGRSGANVLTF.

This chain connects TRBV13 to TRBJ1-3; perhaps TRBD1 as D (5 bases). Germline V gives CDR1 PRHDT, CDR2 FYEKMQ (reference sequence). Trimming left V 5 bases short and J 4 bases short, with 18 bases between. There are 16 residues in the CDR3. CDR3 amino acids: CASSPDSGGFGNTIYF. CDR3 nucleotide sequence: TGTGCCAGCAGCCCCGACAGCGGCGGATTCGGAAACACCATATATTTT.

CDR3 in DNA: TGTGCCAGCAGCCGGCCTCGAGGTTCCAATCAGCCCCAGCATTTT. This encodes CASSRPRGSNQPQHF. The chain carries TRBV28 and TRBJ1-5; the D is unclear. The CDR3 has 15 amino acids. Deletions cut 6 bases from V and 3 bases from J, with 15 bases between. The germline V gene has CDR1 MDHEN and CDR2 SYDVKM.

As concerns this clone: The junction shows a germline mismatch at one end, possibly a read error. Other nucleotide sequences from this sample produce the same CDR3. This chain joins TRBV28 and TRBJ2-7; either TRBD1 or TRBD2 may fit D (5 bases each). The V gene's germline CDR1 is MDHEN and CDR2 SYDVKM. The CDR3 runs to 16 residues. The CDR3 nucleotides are TGTGCCAGCAGTTTAGCGCCGGGACGAGCCGTCCACGAACAGTACTTC. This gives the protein CASSLAPGRAVHEQYF.

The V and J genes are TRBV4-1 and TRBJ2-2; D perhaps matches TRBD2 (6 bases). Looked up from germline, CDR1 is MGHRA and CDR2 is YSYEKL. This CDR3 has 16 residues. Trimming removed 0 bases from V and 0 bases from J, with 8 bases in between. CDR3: CASSQEQRANTGELFF. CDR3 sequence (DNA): TGCGCCAGCAGCCAAGAGCAGCGGGCGAACACCGGGGAGCTGTTTTTT.

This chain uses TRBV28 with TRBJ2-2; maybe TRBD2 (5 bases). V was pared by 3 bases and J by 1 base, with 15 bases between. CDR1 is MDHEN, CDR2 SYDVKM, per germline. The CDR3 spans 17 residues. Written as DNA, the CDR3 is TGTGCCAGCAGTTTCCCTAGCTTACCTCAGAACACCGGGGAGCTGTTTTTT. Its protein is CASSFPSLPQNTGELFF.

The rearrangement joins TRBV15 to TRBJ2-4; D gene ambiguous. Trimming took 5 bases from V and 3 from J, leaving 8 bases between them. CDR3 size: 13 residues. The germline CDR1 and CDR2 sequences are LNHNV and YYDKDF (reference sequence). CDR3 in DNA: TGTGCCACCAGCGGTCCTGACAAAAACATTCAGTACTTC. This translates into CATSGPDKNIQYF.

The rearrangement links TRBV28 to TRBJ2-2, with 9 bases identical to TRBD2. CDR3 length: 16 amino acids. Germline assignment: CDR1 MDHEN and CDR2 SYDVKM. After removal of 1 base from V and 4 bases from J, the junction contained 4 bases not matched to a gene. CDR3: CASSLLGGRATGELFF. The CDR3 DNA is TGTGCCAGCAGTTTATTAGGCGGGAGGGCCACCGGGGAGCTGTTTTTT.

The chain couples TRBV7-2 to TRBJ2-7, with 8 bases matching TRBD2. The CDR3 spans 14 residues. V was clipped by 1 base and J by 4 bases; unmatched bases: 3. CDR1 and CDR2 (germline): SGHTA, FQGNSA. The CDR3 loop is CASSLGLAWYEQYF. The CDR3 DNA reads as TGTGCCAGCAGCTTAGGACTAGCGTGGTACGAGCAGTACTTC.